The next 16 T cell receptor beta chains were all read from a single sample in a study of CD8 T cells in Susac syndrome. It was with random hexamers that about 0.45 to 1 ug RNA was reverse transcribed. Each CDR3 protein is one row after TCRdb ran MiXCR on the immunoSEQ multiplex PCR reads. Found here are 100,000 to 150,000 distinct CDR3 sequences, about 95% of them singletons; the top ten hold more than 0.09%. The sample consisted of CD4+ T cells from PBMCs. All receptors derive from a human donor in good health.

The chain recombines TRBV5-8 with TRBJ2-5; 10 bases are shared with TRBD1. The V and J ends lost 5 bases and 5 bases, in that order; junction bases with no gene match: 6. The CDR3 totals 14 residues. CDR1 SGHTS and CDR2 YDEGEE come from the germline V gene. The CDR3 sequence: CASRSTGGYETQYF. In DNA, the CDR3 is TGTGCCAGCAGATCGACAGGGGGCTACGAGACCCAGTACTTC. The entire variable domain, with the rest obtained from reference TRBV5-8 and TRBJ2-5, is as follows: EAGVTQSPTHLIKTRGQQATLRCSPISGHTSVYWYQQALGLGLQFLLWYDEGEERNRGNFPPRFSGRQFPNYSSELNVNALELEDSALYLCASRSTGGYETQYFGPGTRLLVL.

J is TRBJ1-4 and V is TRBV7-9, with D possibly matching TRBD1 (5 bases). The CDR3 totals 12 residues. Germline loops: CDR1 SEHNR, CDR2 FQNEAQ (reference sequence). Between the trimmed V and J ends, which lost 2 bases and 7 bases, there was a span of 5 bases. The CDR3 loop reads CASSLRGEKLFF. The CDR3 DNA follows: TGTGCCAGCAGCTTAAGGGGTGAAAAACTGTTTTTT.

The J gene is TRBJ2-7, the V gene TRBV3-1; no firm D call. Germline loops: CDR1 LGHDT, CDR2 YNNKEL (reference sequence). Deletions cut 1 base from V and 2 bases from J, with 6 bases between. The CDR3 length is 13 residues. CDR3 coding DNA: TGTGCCAGCAGCCAAGTGAGACCCTACGAGCAGTACTTC. As protein: CASSQVRPYEQYF.

The genes are TRBV20-1 and TRBJ1-2; no definite D call. This CDR3 contains 14 residues. The germline V gene has CDR1 DFQATT and CDR2 SNEGSKA (reference sequence). The V end lost 0 bases, the J end lost 0 bases, and 8 bases lay between the germline ends. CDR3 in amino acids: CSAREGYPNYGYTF. CDR3 in DNA: TGCAGTGCTAGAGAGGGCTACCCTAACTATGGCTACACCTTC.

The chain has TRBV29-1 and TRBJ1-1; the D is unclear. Trimming took off 4 bases at V and 0 bases at J, with 9 bases between the two ends. Germline lookup yields CDR1 SQVTM and CDR2 ANQGSEA. The CDR3 runs 13 residues. The CDR3 reads CSVGRGMNTEAFF. CDR3 sequence (DNA): TGCAGCGTTGGGCGGGGAATGAACACTGAAGCTTTCTTT.

The chain recombines TRBV9 with TRBJ2-1; the D is unclear. From germline, CDR1 is SGDLS and CDR2 YYNGEE. The germline V and J ends were trimmed by 2 bases and 8 bases, with 11 bases remaining between them. The CDR3 runs to 13 residues. The CDR3 spells CASSVPALHEQFF. CDR3 nucleotides: TGTGCCAGCAGCGTCCCCGCGCTTCATGAGCAGTTCTTC.

This clonotype has just one count. The genes are TRBV4-1 and TRBJ1-1; 9 bases fit TRBD1. CDR3 length: 17 amino acids. Germline V lookup: CDR1 MGHRA, CDR2 YSYEKL. The V and J ends lost 0 bases and 4 bases, in that order; junction bases with no gene match: 9. The CDR3 loop is CASSQDRRDRVVTEAFF. DNA for the CDR3: TGCGCCAGCAGCCAAGACCGCCGGGACAGGGTAGTCACTGAAGCTTTCTTT.

The chain combines TRBV3-1 with TRBJ2-7; 13 nucleotides match TRBD2. Losses at the gene ends were 0 bases for V and 6 bases for J; bases not matched to a gene: 8. The germline V gene encodes CDR1 LGHDT and CDR2 YNNKEL (reference sequence). This CDR3 comprises 17 residues. The CDR3 is CASSQESLLAGGFEQYF. CDR3 sequence (DNA): TGTGCCAGCAGCCAAGAAAGCTTACTAGCGGGAGGGTTCGAGCAGTACTTC.

The chain uses TRBV7-4 and TRBJ2-1; 9 bases line up with TRBD2. Trimming removed 2 bases from V and 7 bases from J; junction bases left unmatched: 6. Germline loops: CDR1 SGHVT, CDR2 SQSDAQ. The CDR3 is 15 residues long. CDR3 nucleotides: TGTGCCAGCAGCTTACGTCTAGCGGGAAGGAATGAGCAGTTCTTC. This encodes CASSLRLAGRNEQFF.

The J gene is TRBJ2-5, the V gene TRBV15; D unresolved. The CDR3 contains 13 residues. CDR1 and CDR2 from the germline V gene are LNHNV and YYDKDF (reference sequence). V was shortened by 1 base and J by 4 bases, with 7 bases between the two germline ends. CDR3 sequence: CATSRAYRETQYF. The CDR3 DNA is TGTGCCACCAGCAGAGCATACCGAGAGACCCAGTACTTC.

The chain is built from TRBV29-1 and TRBJ1-5, with 7 bases matching TRBD1. This CDR3 contains 13 residues. Trimming at V came to 5 bases and at J to 3 bases, leaving 4 bases not matched to a gene. Per germline, CDR1 SQVTM and CDR2 ANQGSEA. CDR3 in DNA: TGCAGCGTTAGACAGGGTTCCAATCAGCCCCAGCATTTT. Protein sequence: CSVRQGSNQPQHF. Variable domain in full (rest from reference TRBV29-1 and TRBJ1-5): SAVISQKPSRDICQRGTSLTIQCQVDSQVTMMFWYRQQPGQSLTLIATANQGSEATYESGFVIDKFPISRPNLTFSTLTVSNMSPEDSSIYLCSVRQGSNQPQHFGDGTRLSIL.

The V gene is TRBV7-2, the J gene TRBJ2-5; D is ambiguous. The CDR3 has 14 amino acids. Germline CDR1 and CDR2: SGHTA and FQGNSA. V was trimmed by 1 base and J by 5 bases, leaving 11 bases between them. The CDR3 spells CASSLEFKAETQYF. In DNA form, the CDR3 reads TGTGCCAGCAGCTTAGAGTTCAAAGCGGAGACCCAGTACTTC.

V is TRBV6-6 and J is TRBJ2-5; 8 bases agree with TRBD2. The CDR3 is 13 amino acids. Trimming cost V 7 bases and J 4 bases; bases outside gene matches: 5. Germline V gene data show CDR1 as MNHNY and CDR2 as SVGAGI (reference sequence). The DNA of the CDR3 is TGTGCCAGCACCCTGAGCGGGGGAGAGACCCAGTACTTC. Protein product: CASTLSGGETQYF.

This clonotype was recorded once. The chain has TRBV23-1 and TRBJ2-1; 10 nucleotides match TRBD2. TRBV23-1 is known as an ORF, though its function is uncertain. This CDR3 spans 17 amino acids. The J segment lost 6 bases and the V segment lost 3 bases, leaving 11 bases of the junction unmatched. The CDR3 reads CASSHPGSGRAVNEQFF. CDR3 coding DNA: TGCGCCAGCAGTCACCCCGGAAGCGGGAGGGCCGTCAATGAGCAGTTCTTC.

The chain carries TRBV2 and TRBJ2-2; D uncertain. The CDR3 is 14 residues long. Germline CDR1 reads SNHLY; CDR2 reads FYNNEI. Trimming removed 2 bases from V and 3 bases from J, with 7 bases in between. The CDR3 loop is CASSEPTYTGELFF. The DNA of the CDR3 is TGTGCCAGCAGTGAACCGACTTACACCGGGGAGCTGTTTTTT.

The CDR3 loop reads CSVSRGTSGNTGELFF. CDR3 sequence (DNA): TGCAGCGTCTCACGGGGGACTAGCGGGAATACCGGGGAGCTGTTTTTT. The chain has TRBV29-1 and TRBJ2-2, with 13 bases fitting TRBD2. CDR1 SQVTM and CDR2 ANQGSEA come from the germline V gene. The CDR3 extends over 16 amino acids. V gave up 6 bases and J gave up 5 bases; unmatched junction bases: 9.